What follows are 15 T cell receptor beta chains derived from one specimen sequenced in a study of blood T cell repertoires in COVID-19. The method was immunoSEQ multiplex PCR; TCRdb's version includes in-frame clones alone and lacks a portion of them. The table shows a few hundred thousand clones, with 86% occurring only once. The sample comprised peripheral blood. The receptors shown here come from a woman between 45 and 65 years old with acute or convalescent COVID-19.

This chain connects TRBV7-9 to TRBJ2-1; no clear D. The CDR3 spans 14 residues. CDR1 and CDR2 (germline): SEHNR, FQNEAQ (reference sequence). Trimming removed 4 bases at V and 2 bases at J, with 9 bases between. CDR3 DNA: TGTGCCAGCAGCTCCACTACCCCCTACAATGAGCAGTTCTTC. Translation: CASSSTTPYNEQFF. The whole variable domain, filled in from reference TRBV7-9 and TRBJ2-1, reads DTGVSQNPRHKITKRGQNVTFRCDPISEHNRLYWYRQTLGQGPEFLTYFQNEAQLEKSRLLSDRFSAERPKGSFSTLEIQRTEQGDSAMYLCASSSTTPYNEQFFGPGTRLTVL.

The CDR3 sequence is CASSLVWGHKNTEAFF. The CDR3 DNA follows: TGTGCCAGCAGCTTAGTGTGGGGACACAAGAACACTGAAGCTTTCTTT. The chain recombines TRBV11-2 with TRBJ1-1; D might be TRBD1 (6 bases). Germline CDR1 is SGHAT and CDR2 is FQNNGV. V was shortened by 1 base and J by 1 base, with 13 bases between the two germline ends. This CDR3 contains 16 residues.

The V gene is TRBV7-6, the J gene TRBJ2-7; the match to TRBD2 covers 9 bases. V was pared by 6 bases and J by 6 bases, with 12 bases of the junction left unmatched. The CDR3 covers 15 residues. CDR1 is SGHVS and CDR2 is FNYEAQ in the germline V gene. For the CDR3, the DNA is TGTGCCAGCAGTCTAAGGTCTAGCGGGAATGTCGAGCAGTACTTC. Its translation is CASSLRSSGNVEQYF.

The chain uses TRBV24-1 and TRBJ1-2, with D tentatively TRBD1 (6 bases). The CDR3 runs to 14 residues. The germline V gene has CDR1 KGHDR and CDR2 SFDVKD. V was cut by 4 bases and J by 2 bases, with 10 bases left in between. The DNA for the CDR3 is TGTGCCACCAGTGACCCGACAGGAAACTATGGCTACACCTTC. Translated, it gives CATSDPTGNYGYTF.

The rearrangement links TRBV27 to TRBJ2-3; D remains unclear. The germline V gene encodes CDR1 MNHEY and CDR2 SMNVEV (reference sequence). Trimming shortened V by 1 base and J by 0 bases, and 5 bases separated the two germline ends. The CDR3 extends over 14 amino acids. The CDR3 sequence: CASSLYGSTDTQYF. The CDR3 DNA reads as TGTGCCAGCAGTTTATACGGGAGCACAGATACGCAGTATTTT.

The chain uses TRBV5-6 and TRBJ2-7; tentative D call: TRBD1 (7 bases). The CDR3 covers 16 residues. The germline gives CDR1 SGHDT, CDR2 YYEEEE. The germline V and J ends were trimmed by 1 base and 2 bases, with 16 bases remaining between them. The CDR3 nucleotides are TGTGCCAGCAGCTTGTGGGTAGCAGGGGGGCCCTACGAGCAGTACTTC. Protein: CASSLWVAGGPYEQYF.

This chain joins TRBV23-1 and TRBJ1-2, with D unresolved. TRBV23-1 is given ORF status, its function remaining uncertain. Between the trimmed V and J ends, which lost 3 bases and 7 bases, there was a span of 30 bases. The CDR3 runs 19 residues. CDR3 region: CASSHPVYRPTAPYGGYTF. The CDR3 bases are TGCGCCAGCAGTCACCCGGTCTATCGACCGACTGCACCTTATGGTGGCTACACCTTC.

The chain employs TRBV14 and TRBJ2-3; TRBD2 matches at 11 bases. Trimming removed 4 bases from V and 0 bases from J; junction bases left unmatched: 3. CDR1 SGHDN and CDR2 FVKESK come from the germline V gene. The CDR3 runs to 16 residues. The chain's CDR3 is CASSPWTSGSTDTQYF. DNA for the CDR3: TGTGCCAGCAGCCCCTGGACTAGCGGGAGCACAGATACGCAGTATTTT.

The V call is TRBV6-1, the J call TRBJ2-1, with D possibly matching TRBD1 (6 bases). The germline V and J ends were trimmed by 0 bases and 13 bases, with 16 bases remaining between them. CDR1 and CDR2 from the germline V gene are MNHNS and SASEGT. There are 14 residues in the CDR3. DNA for the CDR3: TGTGCCAGCAGTGAAGCGCAGGCAGGGGTGGGTCAGTTCTTC. Translation gives CASSEAQAGVGQFF.

The sample holds a few counts of this clone. The J gene is TRBJ1-6, the V gene TRBV6-5; 9 bases fit TRBD1. This CDR3 has 16 residues. Germline CDR1 and CDR2: MNHEY and SVGAGI. The trim removed 2 bases at V and 7 bases at J, leaving 6 bases unmatched. The CDR3 protein is CASSYRTGVYNSPLHF. The CDR3 nucleotides read TGTGCCAGCAGTTACCGGACAGGGGTTTACAATTCACCCCTCCACTTT.

The chain couples TRBV6-6 to TRBJ2-7; 11 bases fit TRBD2. This CDR3 is built from 15 residues. Germline-derived CDR1 and CDR2 are MNHNY and SVGAGI (reference sequence). The ends lost 7 bases at V and 7 bases at J; junction bases unmatched: 12. The CDR3 loop reads CASISSGRLRGEQYF. The CDR3 nucleotides are TGTGCCAGCATTTCTAGCGGGAGGCTCCGGGGGGAGCAGTACTTC.

CDR3 nucleotide sequence: TGTGCCAGCAGCCCCGGGACAGGCCTCTACGAGCAGTACTTC. Residues: CASSPGTGLYEQYF. This chain joins TRBV7-3 and TRBJ2-7; 8 bases map to TRBD1. V lost 5 bases to trimming and J lost 3 bases; unmatched junction nucleotides: 6. Germline loops: CDR1 SGHTA, CDR2 FQGTGA. The CDR3 is 14 residues long. The entire variable domain, with the rest obtained from reference TRBV7-3 and TRBJ2-7, is as follows: GAGVSQTPSNKVTEKGKYVELRCDPISGHTALYWYRQSLGQGPEFLIYFQGTGAADDSGLPNDRFFAVRPEGSVSTLKIQRTERGDSAVYLCASSPGTGLYEQYFGPGTRLTVT.

The chain is built from TRBV5-8 and TRBJ2-5, with 9 nucleotides matching TRBD1. CDR1 is SGHTS, CDR2 YDEGEE, per germline. V lost 4 bases and J lost 5; bases outside the gene matches: 9. The CDR3 sequence is 15 residues long. The CDR3 here is CASSQDRGSKETQYF. The CDR3 region has the DNA TGTGCCAGCAGCCAGGACAGGGGTTCGAAGGAGACCCAGTACTTC. Full variable domain (outside the CDR3, taken from reference TRBV5-8 and TRBJ2-5): EAGVTQSPTHLIKTRGQQATLRCSPISGHTSVYWYQQALGLGLQFLLWYDEGEERNRGNFPPRFSGRQFPNYSSELNVNALELEDSALYLCASSQDRGSKETQYFGPGTRLLVL.

CDR3 sequence: CASSREGGTNEKLFF. The CDR3 nucleotides are TGCGCCAGCAGCCGGGAAGGGGGTACTAATGAAAAACTGTTTTTT. The chain has TRBV5-1 and TRBJ1-4; D is possibly TRBD1 (6 bases). Per germline, CDR1 SGHRS and CDR2 YFSETQ. The CDR3 is made up of 15 amino acids. The V end was cut by 4 bases, the J end by 2 bases, with 12 bases between. The full variable domain, rest sourced from reference TRBV5-1 and TRBJ1-4, is KAGVTQTPRYLIKTRGQQVTLSCSPISGHRSVSWYQQTPGQGLQFLFEYFSETQRNKGNFPGRFSGRQFSNSRSEMNVSTLELGDSALYLCASSREGGTNEKLFFGSGTQLSVL.

The rearrangement links TRBV28 to TRBJ1-4; 7 nucleotides line up with TRBD1. CDR1 is MDHEN, CDR2 SYDVKM, per germline. J lost 2 bases, V lost 6 bases, and 3 bases had no gene match. CDR3 length: 14 amino acids. Written as DNA, the CDR3 is TGTGCCAGCAGCCAACAGGGGACTAATGAAAAACTGTTTTTT. Translation gives CASSQQGTNEKLFF.